The next 20 T cell receptor beta chains were all read from a single sample in a study of shared clonotypes between healthy human individuals. Assay: immunoSEQ multiplex PCR; the TCRdb copy retains only in-frame clones and omits some. The sample lists 2 million to 3 million clones, more than 85% occurring once. Sequencing used naive CD4+ T cells from PBMCs. Documented subset: CD45RA+ positively selected. These receptors were collected from a man aged 18 to 30 in good health. Some clones in this sample may be carry-over from other donors' samples.

For this clone: Additional DNA sequences in this sample encode the identical CDR3. The chain is built from TRBV7-2 and TRBJ2-7; 7 bases align to TRBD2. V lost 1 base, J lost 3 bases, and 3 bases stayed unmatched. Germline V lookup: CDR1 SGHTA, CDR2 FQGNSA. This CDR3 contains 14 residues. The CDR3 loop is CASSLDGGSYEQYF. The CDR3 region has the DNA TGTGCCAGCAGCTTAGATGGCGGGAGCTACGAGCAGTACTTC.

The rearrangement joins TRBV4-2 to TRBJ2-7, with D unclear. The length of the CDR3 is 14 residues. Germline loops: CDR1 LGHNA, CDR2 YNFKEQ. V was pared by 3 bases and J by 6 bases, with 15 bases between. CDR3 region: CASSQYNRALEQYF. The CDR3 DNA reads TGTGCCAGCAGCCAGTACAACCGAGCTCTCGAGCAGTACTTC.

The genes are TRBV5-5 and TRBJ2-3; D gene ambiguous. Trimming took off 1 base at V and 2 bases at J, with 5 bases between the two ends. The CDR3 is 13 amino acids. Germline V gives CDR1 SGHKS, CDR2 YYEKEE (reference sequence). CDR3 DNA sequence: TGTGCCAGCAGCTTGCAGTTCACAGATACGCAGTATTTT. It is translated as CASSLQFTDTQYF.

This clone was seen a single time. V is TRBV7-2 and J is TRBJ2-3; 7 bases match TRBD2. The germline gives CDR1 SGHTA, CDR2 FQGNSA. After removal of 3 bases from V and 4 bases from J, the junction contained 7 bases not matched to a gene. The CDR3 spans 15 residues. The CDR3 here is CASSFHAGAADTQYF. CDR3 in DNA: TGTGCCAGCAGCTTCCACGCGGGAGCGGCAGATACGCAGTATTTT.

The gene calls are TRBV2 and TRBJ2-6; possibly TRBD1 for D (6 bases). From germline, CDR1 is SNHLY and CDR2 FYNNEI. Trimming took off 2 bases at V and 0 bases at J, with 17 bases between the two ends. The CDR3 runs to 19 residues. The chain's CDR3 is CASSETQDRSISGANVLTF. The CDR3 DNA follows: TGTGCCAGCAGTGAAACCCAAGACAGGTCCATCTCTGGGGCCAACGTCCTGACTTTC.

J is TRBJ2-7 and V is TRBV6-1; D perhaps matches TRBD1 (6 bases). The germline CDR1 and CDR2 sequences are MNHNS and SASEGT. CDR3 size: 15 residues. With 5 bases removed from V and 0 bases from J, the gap between germline ends came to 14 bases. The CDR3 spells CASSSRGQDSYEQYF. CDR3 bases: TGTGCCAGCAGTTCCAGGGGCCAAGACTCCTACGAGCAGTACTTC.

The CDR3 reads CASSPGTSGSFEQYF. Written as DNA, the CDR3 is TGCGCCAGCAGCCCCGGGACTAGCGGGAGCTTCGAGCAGTACTTC. This sequence joins TRBV5-1 and TRBJ2-7; the match to TRBD2 covers 14 bases. The CDR3 sequence is 15 residues long. V shed 4 bases, J shed 6 bases, and the junction held 6 bases outside the gene matches. Germline assignment: CDR1 SGHRS and CDR2 YFSETQ.

This chain joins TRBV28 and TRBJ1-2, with 7 bases fitting TRBD1. Trimming cost V 6 bases and J 5 bases; bases outside gene matches: 9. The CDR3 loop spans 14 amino acids. Germline CDR1 MDHEN, CDR2 SYDVKM. CDR3 amino acids: CASSPGGTDYGYTF. In nucleotides, the CDR3 is TGTGCCAGCAGCCCAGGGGGGACAGATTATGGCTACACCTTC.

The rearrangement links TRBV27 to TRBJ2-5; D gene unclear. V lost 4 bases and J lost 1, with 10 bases in between. This CDR3 region has 14 residues. Per the germline V gene, CDR1 is MNHEY and CDR2 is SMNVEV (reference sequence). The DNA of the CDR3 is TGTGCCAGCAGTTCACCCTACCTCCAAGAGACCCAGTACTTC. It specifies CASSSPYLQETQYF.

The chain links TRBV5-1 to TRBJ2-6; 8 bases match TRBD1. This CDR3 has 19 amino acids. With 2 bases clipped from V and 1 base from J, the junction kept 11 bases outside the gene matches. From germline, CDR1 is SGHRS and CDR2 YFSETQ. CDR3 nucleotides: TGCGCCAGCAGCTTAATTTCCCCAGGGGGCGCGTCTGGGGCCAACGTCCTGACTTTC. Its translation is CASSLISPGGASGANVLTF.

In this sample, this clone turned up once. The chain links TRBV14 to TRBJ2-7; a weak D match, TRBD2 (7 bases). This CDR3 is 16 amino acids long. The germline V and J ends were trimmed by 4 bases and 2 bases, with 18 bases remaining between them. The germline gives CDR1 SGHDN, CDR2 FVKESK. This CDR3 is CASSPSLGGGPYEQYF. The CDR3 nucleotides are TGTGCCAGCAGCCCCTCCTTGGGGGGGGGCCCCTACGAGCAGTACTTC.

V and J are TRBV7-9 and TRBJ2-7, with TRBD1 matching over 11 bases. This CDR3 has 15 residues. The junction had 4 bases not matched to a gene; V was cut back by 5 bases and J by 1 base. In germline, CDR1 is SEHNR, CDR2 FQNEAQ (reference sequence). The CDR3 region has the DNA TGTGCCAGCAGCCGCCGGGACAGGGGGTCCTACGAGCAGTACTTC. This gives the protein CASSRRDRGSYEQYF.

Comment on this clone: The sample holds other DNA sequences that translate to the same CDR3. The chain has TRBV9 and TRBJ2-2; no clear D. V was clipped by 5 bases and J by 6 bases, with 11 bases between them. This CDR3 spans 13 amino acids. CDR1 is SGDLS, CDR2 YYNGEE, per germline. CDR3 coding DNA: TGTGCCAGCAGGGCGAGTGGGTCCGGGGAGCTGTTTTTT. Translating it yields CASRASGSGELFF.

This clone has more than one count but fewer than ten. This rearrangement joins TRBV5-1 to TRBJ2-7, with TRBD1 matching 7 bases. Germline V CDR1 and CDR2: SGHRS, YFSETQ. This CDR3 spans 14 amino acids. The J segment lost 6 bases and the V segment lost 6 bases, leaving 12 bases of the junction unmatched. The CDR3 sequence is CASNRGGGMAEQYF. DNA of the CDR3: TGCGCCAGCAACAGGGGTGGGGGAATGGCCGAGCAGTACTTC.

V and J are TRBV15 and TRBJ2-2; TRBD1 is a possible D gene (5 bases). CDR3 length: 15 residues. Germline V lookup: CDR1 LNHNV, CDR2 YYDKDF (reference sequence). The V and J ends lost 1 base and 6 bases respectively, with 12 bases between them. DNA for the CDR3: TGTGCCACCAGCAGAGTCGCCCAGGGCGCCGGGGAGCTGTTTTTT. Its protein product is CATSRVAQGAGELFF.

V and J are TRBV10-3 and TRBJ2-3; the D gene is possibly TRBD2 (5 bases). Germline CDR1 is ENHRY and CDR2 is SYGVKD. The V end was cut by 7 bases, the J end by 0 bases, with 8 bases between. This CDR3 region has 13 residues. CDR3 nucleotide sequence: TGTGCCATCATGGAGCGGAGCACAGATACGCAGTATTTT. Encoded protein: CAIMERSTDTQYF.

Comment on this clone: The same CDR3 arises from other DNA sequences in this sample as well. The CDR3 sequence is CSVEDLGETQYF. In DNA, the CDR3 is TGCAGCGTTGAAGATCTTGGGGAGACCCAGTACTTC. The chain recombines TRBV29-1 with TRBJ2-5; D uncertain. The V end lost 0 bases, the J end lost 5 bases, and 7 bases lay between the germline ends. From germline, CDR1 is SQVTM and CDR2 ANQGSEA. The CDR3 has 12 residues.

The V gene is TRBV5-5, the J gene TRBJ2-7; 7 bases agree with TRBD1. The CDR3 totals 14 residues. Losses at the gene ends were 4 bases for V and 5 bases for J; bases not matched to a gene: 9. CDR1 is SGHKS and CDR2 is YYEKEE in the germline V gene (reference sequence). The CDR3 DNA is TGTGCCAGCAGCATAGGGGGCGCGCGGAACGAGCAGTACTTC. Translation gives CASSIGGARNEQYF.

The V and J genes are TRBV7-9 and TRBJ2-2, with TRBD1 matching 10 bases. Germline V gene lookup returns CDR1 SEHNR and CDR2 FQNEAQ (reference sequence). The CDR3 contains 16 residues. The V and J ends lost 5 bases and 4 bases, in that order; junction bases with no gene match: 7. This chain's CDR3 is CASSRDRGMGTGELFF. The CDR3 DNA reads as TGTGCCAGCAGCCGGGACAGGGGAATGGGCACCGGGGAGCTGTTTTTT.

This clone came up once. The chain joins TRBV9 to TRBJ2-7; the D gene could be TRBD1 or TRBD2 (6 bases each). Trimming removed 4 bases at V and 0 bases at J, with 20 bases between. Germline V gene lookup returns CDR1 SGDLS and CDR2 YYNGEE. The CDR3 consists of 17 residues. The CDR3 DNA reads TGTGCCAGCAGCCCCGGCTCGGGGGCCCACAGCTCCTACGAGCAGTACTTC. Translation gives CASSPGSGAHSSYEQYF.